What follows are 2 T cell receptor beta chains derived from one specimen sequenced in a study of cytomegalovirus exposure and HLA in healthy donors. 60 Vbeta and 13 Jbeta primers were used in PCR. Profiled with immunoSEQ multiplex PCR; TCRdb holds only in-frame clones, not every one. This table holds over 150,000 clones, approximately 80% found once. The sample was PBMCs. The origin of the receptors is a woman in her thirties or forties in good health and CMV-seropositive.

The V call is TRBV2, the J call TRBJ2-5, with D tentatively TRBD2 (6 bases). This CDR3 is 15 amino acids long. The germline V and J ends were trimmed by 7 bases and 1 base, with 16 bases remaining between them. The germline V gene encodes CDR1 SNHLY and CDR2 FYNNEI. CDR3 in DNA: TGTGCCAGCACCCGAGAGGGGACTCCCCAAGAGACCCAGTACTTC. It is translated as CASTREGTPQETQYF.

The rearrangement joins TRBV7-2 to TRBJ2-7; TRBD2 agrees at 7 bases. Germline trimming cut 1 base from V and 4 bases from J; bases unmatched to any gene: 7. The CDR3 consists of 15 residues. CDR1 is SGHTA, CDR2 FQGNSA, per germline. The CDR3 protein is CASSLETGGGYEQYF. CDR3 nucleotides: TGTGCCAGCAGCTTAGAGACGGGAGGAGGATACGAGCAGTACTTC.